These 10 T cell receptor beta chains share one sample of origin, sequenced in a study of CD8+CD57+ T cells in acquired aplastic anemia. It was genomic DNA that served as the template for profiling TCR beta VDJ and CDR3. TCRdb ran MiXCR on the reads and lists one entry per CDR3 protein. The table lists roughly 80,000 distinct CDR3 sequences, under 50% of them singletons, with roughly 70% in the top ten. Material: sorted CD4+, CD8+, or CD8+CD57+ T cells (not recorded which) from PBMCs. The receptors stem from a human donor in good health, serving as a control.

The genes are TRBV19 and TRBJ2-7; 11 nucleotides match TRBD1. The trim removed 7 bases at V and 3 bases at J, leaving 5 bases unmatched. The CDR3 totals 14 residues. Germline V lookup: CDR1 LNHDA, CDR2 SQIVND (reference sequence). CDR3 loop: CASKRTGGLYEQYF. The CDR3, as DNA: TGTGCCAGTAAAAGGACAGGGGGCCTCTACGAGCAGTACTTC.

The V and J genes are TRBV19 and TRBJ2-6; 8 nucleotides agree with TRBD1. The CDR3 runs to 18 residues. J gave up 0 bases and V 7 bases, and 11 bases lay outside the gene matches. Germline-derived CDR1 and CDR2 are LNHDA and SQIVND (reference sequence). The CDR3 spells CASILSRGLNSGANVLTF. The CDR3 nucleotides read TGTGCCAGTATCTTATCCAGGGGGCTGAACTCTGGGGCCAACGTCCTGACTTTC.

The CDR3 nucleotides are TGTGCCAGCAGTGCCTGGGACTCCCCCACCTCCGATACGCAGTATTTT. Protein: CASSAWDSPTSDTQYF. The rearrangement uses TRBV25-1 and TRBJ2-3; a possible D gene is TRBD2 (6 bases). Germline V gene data show CDR1 as MGHDK and CDR2 as SYGVNS. V shed 4 bases and J shed 6 bases, with 20 bases lying between them. This CDR3 spans 16 amino acids.

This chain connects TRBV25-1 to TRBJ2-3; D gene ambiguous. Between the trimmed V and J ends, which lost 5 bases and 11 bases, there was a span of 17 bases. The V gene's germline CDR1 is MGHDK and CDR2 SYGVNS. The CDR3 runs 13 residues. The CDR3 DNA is TGTGCCAGCAGTCCCACGCTCGGCAATGAGCAGTATTTT. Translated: CASSPTLGNEQYF.

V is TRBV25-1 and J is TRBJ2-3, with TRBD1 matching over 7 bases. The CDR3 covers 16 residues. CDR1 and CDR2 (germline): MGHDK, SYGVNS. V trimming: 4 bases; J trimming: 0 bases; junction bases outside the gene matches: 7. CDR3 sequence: CASSALMDRSTDTQYF. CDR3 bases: TGTGCCAGCAGTGCCCTCATGGACAGGAGCACAGATACGCAGTATTTT.

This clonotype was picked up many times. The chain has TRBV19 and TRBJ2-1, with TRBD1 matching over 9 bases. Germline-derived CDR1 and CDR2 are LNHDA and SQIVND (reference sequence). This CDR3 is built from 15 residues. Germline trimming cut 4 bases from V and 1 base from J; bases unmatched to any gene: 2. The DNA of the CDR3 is TGTGCCAGTAGTACCGGGACAGGGTCCTACAATGAGCAGTTCTTC. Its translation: CASSTGTGSYNEQFF. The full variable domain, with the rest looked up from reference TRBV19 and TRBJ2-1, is DGGITQSPKYLFRKEGQNVTLSCEQNLNHDAMYWYRQDPGQGLRLIYYSQIVNDFQKGDIAEGYSVSREKKESFPLTVTSAQKNPTAFYLCASSTGTGSYNEQFFGPGTRLTVL.

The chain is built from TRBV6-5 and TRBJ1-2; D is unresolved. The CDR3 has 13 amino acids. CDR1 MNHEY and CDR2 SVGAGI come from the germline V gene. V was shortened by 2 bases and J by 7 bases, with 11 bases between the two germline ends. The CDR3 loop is CASSYGPGVGYTF. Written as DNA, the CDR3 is TGTGCCAGCAGTTACGGCCCCGGGGTTGGCTACACCTTC.

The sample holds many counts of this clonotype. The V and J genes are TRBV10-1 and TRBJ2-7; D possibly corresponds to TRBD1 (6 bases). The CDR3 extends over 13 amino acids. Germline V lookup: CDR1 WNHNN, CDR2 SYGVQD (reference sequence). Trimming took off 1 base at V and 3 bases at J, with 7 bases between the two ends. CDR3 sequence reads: CASSELQGYEQYF. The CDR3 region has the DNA TGCGCCAGCAGTGAGTTACAGGGCTACGAGCAGTACTTC.

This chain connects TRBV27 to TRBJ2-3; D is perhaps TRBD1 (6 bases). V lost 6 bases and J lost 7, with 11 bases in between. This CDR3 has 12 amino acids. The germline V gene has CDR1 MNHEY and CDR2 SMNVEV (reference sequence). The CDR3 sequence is CASRKTGNTQYF. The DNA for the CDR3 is TGTGCCAGCAGGAAAACAGGGAATACGCAGTATTTT.

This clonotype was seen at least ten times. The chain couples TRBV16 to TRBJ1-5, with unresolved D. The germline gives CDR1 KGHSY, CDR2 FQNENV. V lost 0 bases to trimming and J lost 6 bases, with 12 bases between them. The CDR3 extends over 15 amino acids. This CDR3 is CASSQSDMTGQPQHF. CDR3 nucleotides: TGTGCCAGCAGCCAATCCGACATGACGGGTCAGCCCCAGCATTTT.